The source of this T cell receptor beta chain is a study of T-cell reconstitution after alpha-beta-depleted transplantation in children (dated by TCRdb to the mid-2010s). About the study as a whole: The study quantitatively tracked T-cell immune reconstitution after TCRalphabeta/CD19-depleted allogeneic hematopoietic cell transplantation in children using TCR repertoire profiling.

Libraries were built with PCR. Sequenced using an Illumina HiSeq 2500. Molecular barcoding was employed in the preparation of TCR libraries, with unique molecular identifiers being used to normalize TCRbeta repertoire quantification. TCRdb reprocessed the public reads (quality trimming at Q25 with fastp, clone calling with MiXCR) and kept in-frame beta chains. Each entry is one CDR3 protein sequence, shown with its most common DNA and genes. In this sample the table shows some 550,000 distinct CDR3 sequences, around 18% of which occur a single time. 3% to 4% of the sample rests with the top ten. With respect to this clonotype: The antigen it recognizes is unknown. The input lacks base qualities; no much larger clone sits a single base away.

The germline V gene encodes CDR1 SEHNR and CDR2 FQNEAQ (reference sequence). V trim: 0 bases; J trim: 1 base; unmatched bases: 7. The CDR3 contains 17 residues, cysteine and phenylalanine counted. The retained sequence is limited to the CDR3, 51 bases, with the frame set at the first base. The TCR comes from a human donor who donated a stem cell graft to a child with acute lymphoblastic leukemia. The chain couples TRBV7-9 to TRBJ1-1, and 8 junction bases match TRBD1. The source was PBMCs from the stem cell graft donor, collected from the stem cell graft. The DNA sequence is as follows: TGTGCCAGCAGCTTAGCAGTCGGTGGGACAGGGAACACTGAAGCTTTCTTT. This translates into CASSLAVGGTGNTEAFF.